This T cell receptor (beta chain) was profiled in a study of cytomegalovirus exposure and HLA in healthy donors. Primers: 60 Vbeta forward and 13 Jbeta reverse. Profiled with immunoSEQ multiplex PCR; TCRdb holds only in-frame clones, not every one. This sample yields 100,000 to 150,000 clones, of which around 74% are seen a single time; roughly 6% belongs to the top ten. This clone has just a few counts. Its antigen is undetermined. The V and J ends lost 4 bases and 6 bases respectively, with 16 bases between them. The CDR3 extends over 16 amino acids. Germline CDR1 is MNHNS and CDR2 is SASEGT. Study results and limitations: TCR association rates varied by HLA locus in a later analysis, with DRB1 highest and HLA-C lowest. Researchers counted roughly 160 TCR beta chains as cytomegalovirus-associated. Researchers had no immune exposure information except CMV serostatus available.

The sequence came from a woman in her forties or fifties in good health and CMV-seropositive. The V call is TRBV6-1, the J call TRBJ1-6, with no clear D. The sample was PBMCs. This CDR3 is CASSGVGGSRNSPLHF. The DNA for the CDR3 is TGTGCCAGCAGTGGGGTTGGAGGGTCTCGTAATTCACCCCTCCACTTT.